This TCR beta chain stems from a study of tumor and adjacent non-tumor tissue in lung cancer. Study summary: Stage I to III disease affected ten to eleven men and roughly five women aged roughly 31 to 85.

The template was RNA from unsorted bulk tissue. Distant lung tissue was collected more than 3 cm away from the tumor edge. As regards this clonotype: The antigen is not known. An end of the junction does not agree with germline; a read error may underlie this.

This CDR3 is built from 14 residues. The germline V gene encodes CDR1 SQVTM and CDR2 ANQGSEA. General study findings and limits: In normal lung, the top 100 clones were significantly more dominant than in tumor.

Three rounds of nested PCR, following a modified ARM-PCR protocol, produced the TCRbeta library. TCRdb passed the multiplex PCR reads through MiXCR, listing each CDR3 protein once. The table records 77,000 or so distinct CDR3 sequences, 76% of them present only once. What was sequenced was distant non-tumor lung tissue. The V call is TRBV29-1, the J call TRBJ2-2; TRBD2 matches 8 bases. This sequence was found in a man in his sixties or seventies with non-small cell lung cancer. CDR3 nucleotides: TGCAGCGCATTATGGACTAGCTTCACCGGGGAGCTGTTTTTC. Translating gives CSALWTSFTGELFF.